The 8 T cell receptor beta chains below all came from one sample that was sequenced in a study of cytomegalovirus exposure and HLA in healthy donors. Data came from immunoSEQ multiplex PCR; TCRdb stores just in-frame clones and leaves some out. The sample comprises under 350,000 clones, about 86% of which are singletons, and about 1% rests with the top ten. Sequences were obtained from PBMCs. These receptors were collected from a woman under 30 in good health and CMV-seronegative.

The chain recombines TRBV10-3 with TRBJ2-7; TRBD2 agrees at 8 bases. Unmatched junction bases numbered 2, after V lost 6 bases and J lost 4 bases. The germline gives CDR1 ENHRY, CDR2 SYGVKD. CDR3 length: 12 amino acids. The CDR3 nucleotides read TGTGCCATCAGCCGACTAGCGTACGAGCAGTACTTC. This translates into CAISRLAYEQYF.

This clone was seen only a few times. The genes are TRBV7-6 and TRBJ2-3, with D hard to call. There are 13 residues in the CDR3. The germline CDR1 and CDR2 sequences are SGHVS and FNYEAQ. Trimming left V 4 bases short and J 2 bases short, with 7 bases between. The CDR3 is CASSSLPTDTQYF. CDR3 DNA: TGTGCCAGCAGCTCCCTACCCACAGATACGCAGTATTTT. The whole variable domain, remainder taken from reference TRBV7-6 and TRBJ2-3, is GAGVSQSPRYKVTKRGQDVALRCDPISGHVSLYWYRQALGQGPEFLTYFNYEAQQDKSGLPNDRFSAERPEGSISTLTIQRTEQRDSAMYRCASSSLPTDTQYFGPGTRLTVL.

This chain uses TRBV5-1 with TRBJ1-3, with TRBD1 matching 10 bases. This CDR3 has 18 amino acids. Germline V gene lookup returns CDR1 SGHRS and CDR2 YFSETQ. J was trimmed by 0 bases and V by 0 bases; bases with no gene match: 6. CDR3 residues: CASSLDRTGGSSGNTIYF. DNA of the CDR3: TGCGCCAGCAGCTTGGACCGGACAGGGGGAAGCTCTGGAAACACCATATATTTT.

The V call is TRBV5-6, the J call TRBJ2-3; 8 bases agree with TRBD2. The CDR3 runs 14 residues. The V and J ends lost 4 bases and 5 bases, in that order; junction bases with no gene match: 6. The germline CDR1 and CDR2 sequences are SGHDT and YYEEEE. CDR3: CASSSTSGLDTQYF. Written as DNA, the CDR3 is TGTGCCAGCAGCAGTACTAGCGGCTTAGATACGCAGTATTTT.

The chain joins TRBV7-6 to TRBJ1-1; the match to TRBD1 covers 8 bases. The CDR3 length is 14 residues. Germline CDR1 and CDR2: SGHVS and FNYEAQ. The trim removed 5 bases at V and 7 bases at J, leaving 9 bases unmatched. In DNA, the CDR3 is TGTGCCAGCAGCCCAGACAGGGGAAGGGGTGAAGCTTTCTTT. This translates into CASSPDRGRGEAFF.

Comments on this clone: One junction end disagrees with the germline gene, perhaps due to a read error. This sequence joins TRBV7-7 and TRBJ1-1; tentatively, D is TRBD1 (5 bases). Germline CDR1 and CDR2: SSHAT and FNYEAQ (reference sequence). CDR3 length: 13 amino acids. CDR3 in DNA: TGTGCTAGCAGCCCGGGCAGGGACACTGAAGCTTTCTTT. Encoded protein: CASSPGRDTEAFF.

This clone has a handful of counts. The CDR3 DNA reads TGTGCCAGCAGCGCGGGACTAGCGGGGGGGCAAGAGACCCAGTACTTC. Translating gives CASSAGLAGGQETQYF. This chain connects TRBV9 to TRBJ2-5; TRBD2 aligns across 16 bases. Germline values: CDR1 SGDLS, CDR2 YYNGEE. This CDR3 has 16 amino acids. Losses at the gene ends were 3 bases for V and 2 bases for J; bases not matched to a gene: 1.

The rearrangement joins TRBV6-4 to TRBJ2-7; 11 bases match TRBD2. The V gene's germline CDR1 is MRHNA and CDR2 SNTAGT. This CDR3 contains 15 residues. After removal of 3 bases from V and 1 base from J, the junction contained 2 bases not matched to a gene. CDR3 coding DNA: TGTGCCAGCAGTGATACTAGCGGGGGTTCCTACGAGCAGTACTTC. Its translation is CASSDTSGGSYEQYF.